This T cell receptor beta chain was identified in a study of T-cell reconstitution after alpha-beta-depleted transplantation in children. This clonotype was seen a handful of times. The V segment lost 9 bases and the J segment 9 bases; nucleotides outside the gene matches: 12. This CDR3 has 14 residues. It was with unique molecular identifiers that the TCRbeta library was prepared. TCRdb used MiXCR to reprocess the PCR reads, holding one entry per CDR3 protein. Of 500,000 to 600,000 distinct CDR3 sequences listed, about 30% were seen once; the top ten hold roughly 2.5%. The chain links TRBV12-3 or TRBV12-4 to TRBJ2-1; TRBD2 aligns across 9 bases. The TCR was taken from a human donor who donated a stem cell graft to a child with aplastic anemia. The specimen was PBMCs from the stem cell graft donor, collected from the stem cell graft. Here the CDR3 reads CASTKEREASEQFF. The DNA for the CDR3 is TGTGCCAGTACCAAGGAGCGGGAGGCAAGTGAGCAGTTCTTC.